This TCR beta chain was profiled in a study of shared clonotypes between healthy human individuals (dated by TCRdb to 2020 to 2021). Looking at the study overall: The cohort included three men and a couple of women between 18 and 49 years of age. For each donor, CD4 naive and CD4 memory were each given three plates, CD8 naive was given two plates, and CD8 memory was given one plate. To estimate repertoire size and how much clonotype sharing occurs between individuals, the study deeply sequenced the blood TCR repertoires of several healthy adults. Different laboratories and diverse techniques were used to prepare libraries and sequence TCR repertoires, to increase sequencing depth and limit assay-specific biases. Per donor, leukapheresis produced somewhere between about 0.9 and 9 billion PBMCs.

V lost 3 bases and J lost 0 bases; the stretch between them is 7 bases long. The germline V gene provides CDR1 SGHRS and CDR2 YFSETQ. From cysteine to phenylalanine, the CDR3 is 14 amino acids long. Solely the CDR3 DNA is kept, with 42 bases framed from the first base. Donors were healthy HIV-negative adults with no recently reported acute infections or vaccinations. Every donor was a Caucasian adult residing in Nashville, Tennessee, USA. CD4+ T cells were enriched by magnetic negative selection; naive cells were then positively selected on CD45RA, and the negative fraction formed the memory subset. Blood was obtained by leukapheresis, after which PBMCs were separated by Ficoll-Histopaque density gradient centrifugation and cryopreserved in liquid nitrogen vapor phase. Analytical flow cytometry was used to check the purity and quantity of each magnetically sorted T cell population. Each sorted fraction had its genomic DNA isolated and then quantified by UV absorbance on a Nanodrop 2000c.

On this clone itself: Its specific antigen is unknown. Qualities for individual bases were not recorded, and no much larger clone is one base off.

General findings and caveats noted by the study authors: Higher generation probabilities were observed for clonotypes shared by all four sorted-subset donors than for non-shared clonotypes. Only blood was sampled, and tissue TCR repertoires likely differ from those in blood. Rarefaction of sorted-subset datasets indicated incomplete sequencing despite the large sequencing depth. The small number of donors limited the genetic and exposure-history diversity represented. Across four donors, roughly 5.4% of naive CD4, 3% to 3.5% of naive CD8, around 2.1% of memory CD4, and 0.4% of memory CD8 clonotypes were shared. Pairwise subsampling led to the expectation that sequencing depth would affect the degree of clonotype sharing among donors. Estimated clonotype richness was generally larger for naive than for memory subsets.

Using the deep immunoSEQ assay, multiplex PCR amplified TCR CDR3 regions from genomic DNA. Extracted genomic DNA from each cell subset was spread evenly across all wells of several immunoSEQ 96-well plates, with each plate serving as a replicate. For sorted subsets, each replicate PCR was loaded with 200 to 250 ng genomic DNA, equivalent to approximately 27,000 T cell genomes. The purified libraries were quantified using a Qubit 3.0 fluorometer, sized with a Bioanalyzer 2100, and then quantified again using the KAPA Library Quantification kit. A separate single-read 150-cycle Illumina NextSeq 550 flow cell was used to sequence each immunoSEQ 96-well plate. The authors' analysis ran thus. Because only junctional sequences without quality scores were contained in the immunoSEQ output, filtering matching that applied to full-length reads could not be performed. To assign V/J genes and CDR3, sequences were annotated against IMGT germline references using PyIR, a Python wrapper for IgBLAST v1.9. Reads with weak V/J assignments (E-value above 1e-6), missing CDR3, stop codons, out-of-frame junctions, or ambiguous translated residues were removed. V3J clonotypes were defined as sequences sharing the same inferred V gene, J gene, and CDR3 amino acid sequence. Percentage overlap between repertoires was calculated by dividing the number of shared unique clonotypes by the size of the smaller repertoire. RTK rarefaction, the Chao1 estimator, and Recon v2.1 estimates of unobserved clonotypes were used to assess repertoire richness. For all TCRbeta clonotypes obtained by the gDNA method from a few donors, generation probabilities were computed with OLGA. The immuneACCESS repertoire file appears here via TCRdb, limited to in-frame rearrangements. These files lack a portion of the clones; in checked studies, under half of the deficit traces to unresolved V genes, and the cause of the others is not known. That table supplies the V and J calls and clone size; D and trimming were determined from the DNA. Recorded for this sample are almost 750,000 clones; around 70% of them occurred a single time. Roughly 1.8% of the sample lies in the top ten.

The chain joins TRBV5-1 to TRBJ2-1, with no D gene named confidently. This clonotype originated in a woman in her 30s in good health. Sequenced material: memory CD4+ T cells sorted from blood. Taken with the paper, the label for cell subset or site translates to: CD45RA-negative fraction. The DNA sequence is TGCGCCAGCAGCTCAGGATTCTCCTACAATGAGCAGTTCTTC. This is translated as CASSSGFSYNEQFF.